The 22 T cell receptor beta chains reported below all come from one sample, sequenced in a study of radiotherapy plus CTLA-4 blockade in lung cancer (dated by TCRdb to the late 2010s). Receptor libraries were prepared by the immunoSEQ multiplex PCR assay. TCRdb's version of the immuneACCESS table is confined to in-frame rearrangements and falls short of the full clone set. An unresolved V gene accounts for under half of the shortfall where checked; the remainder is of unknown origin. The sample data list some 67,000 clones, and approximately 79% of these were observed just once. The ten largest clones represent about 17% of the sample. The material sequenced was peripheral blood, taken from a patient treated with radiotherapy plus ipilimumab. The receptor source for this set is a human donor with non-small cell lung cancer whose response to radiotherapy plus ipilimumab could not be evaluated. Some clones in this sample may be carry-over from other donors' samples.

V gene TRBV20-1 combines with J gene TRBJ1-1; 9 bases are a match to TRBD1. With V trimmed by 6 bases and J by 12 bases, 8 bases remained unmatched. CDR1 and CDR2 (germline): DFQATT, SNEGSKA (reference sequence). The CDR3 contains 11 residues. The chain's CDR3 is CSASLDRGSFF. CDR3 nucleotides: TGCAGTGCGAGCTTGGACAGGGGATCTTTCTTT.

This chain uses TRBV7-6 with TRBJ2-7; perhaps TRBD1 as D (6 bases). This CDR3 is built from 14 residues. Germline CDR1 is SGHVS and CDR2 is FNYEAQ. Trimming removed 3 bases at V and 3 bases at J, with 12 bases between. CDR3 nucleotides: TGTGCCAGCAGCTTGGACCGAGGGGGCTACGAGCAGTACTTC. Translating gives CASSLDRGGYEQYF.

This chain uses TRBV5-5 with TRBJ2-5; 8 nucleotides align to TRBD1. Per the germline V gene, CDR1 is SGHKS and CDR2 is YYEKEE (reference sequence). V was clipped by 1 base and J by 4 bases; unmatched bases: 6. This CDR3 has 15 amino acids. CDR3 DNA: TGTGCCAGCAGCTTGCCGGACAGGGTGGGAGAGACCCAGTACTTC. Encoded protein: CASSLPDRVGETQYF.

The chain employs TRBV2 and TRBJ2-1; perhaps TRBD2 as D (7 bases). Per the germline V gene, CDR1 is SNHLY and CDR2 is FYNNEI. The CDR3 sequence is 15 residues long. Deletions cut 5 bases from V and 6 bases from J, with 17 bases between. CDR3 region: CASSSLGGGRNEQFF. The CDR3 DNA reads as TGTGCCAGCAGTTCTCTGGGAGGGGGGCGCAATGAGCAGTTCTTC.

In DNA form, the CDR3 reads TGTGCCAGTAGTATAGCCAGGGCGGGCACAGATACGCAGTATTTT. Encoded protein: CASSIARAGTDTQYF. The V call is TRBV19, the J call TRBJ2-3; TRBD1 might be the D (5 bases). CDR1 and CDR2 (germline): LNHDA, SQIVND (reference sequence). The V end was cut by 1 base, the J end by 1 base, with 9 bases between. The CDR3 has 15 residues. The whole variable domain, filled in from reference TRBV19 and TRBJ2-3, reads DGGITQSPKYLFRKEGQNVTLSCEQNLNHDAMYWYRQDPGQGLRLIYYSQIVNDFQKGDIAEGYSVSREKKESFPLTVTSAQKNPTAFYLCASSIARAGTDTQYFGPGTRLTVL.

This clone was counted a few times. V usage is TRBV7-9 and J usage is TRBJ1-3, with a tentative D call TRBD1 (5 bases). The CDR3 consists of 16 residues. The V end was cut by 5 bases, the J end by 5 bases, with 19 bases between. Per germline, CDR1 SEHNR and CDR2 FQNEAQ (reference sequence). This CDR3 reads CASSLRAVGERNTIYF. CDR3 sequence (DNA): TGTGCCAGCAGCCTCAGGGCGGTGGGCGAGAGAAACACCATATATTTT.

The chain employs TRBV7-9 and TRBJ2-5; TRBD1 agrees at 9 bases. The CDR3 has 15 amino acids. Per the germline V gene, CDR1 is SEHNR and CDR2 is FQNEAQ (reference sequence). Germline trimming cut 0 bases from V and 5 bases from J; bases unmatched to any gene: 4. CDR3 loop: CASSLATGGGETQYF. In DNA, the CDR3 is TGTGCCAGCAGCTTAGCTACAGGGGGCGGCGAGACCCAGTACTTC. The full variable domain, with the rest looked up from reference TRBV7-9 and TRBJ2-5, is DTGVSQNPRHKITKRGQNVTFRCDPISEHNRLYWYRQTLGQGPEFLTYFQNEAQLEKSRLLSDRFSAERPKGSFSTLEIQRTEQGDSAMYLCASSLATGGGETQYFGPGTRLLVL.

This chain uses TRBV7-9 with TRBJ1-1, with TRBD1 as a possible D gene (5 bases). CDR3 length: 15 residues. Germline lookup yields CDR1 SEHNR and CDR2 FQNEAQ (reference sequence). The germline V and J ends were trimmed by 2 bases and 5 bases, with 15 bases remaining between them. The CDR3: CASSLSAGRATEAFF. DNA for the CDR3: TGTGCCAGCAGCTTAAGCGCCGGCAGGGCAACTGAAGCTTTCTTT.

V gene TRBV6-5 combines with J gene TRBJ1-5; possibly TRBD1 for D (6 bases). CDR1 is MNHEY, CDR2 SVGAGI, per germline. The V gene lost 7 bases and the J gene lost 2 bases, with 15 bases spanning the gap. CDR3 length equals 15 residues. The CDR3 DNA sequence: TGTGCCAGCACCTTTGTCAGGGGCGGCAATCAGCCCCAGCATTTT. This encodes CASTFVRGGNQPQHF.

The chain combines TRBV7-2 with TRBJ1-5, with unresolved D. Germline CDR1 is SGHTA and CDR2 is FQGNSA. V was cut by 2 bases and J by 7 bases, with 18 bases left in between. The CDR3 spans 16 residues. The CDR3 sequence is CASSLSSGLERQPQHF. DNA of the CDR3: TGTGCCAGCAGCTTATCATCGGGCTTAGAGCGGCAGCCCCAGCATTTT.

The chain combines TRBV27 with TRBJ2-3; TRBD2 matches at 11 bases. V was pared by 3 bases and J by 5 bases, with 7 bases of the junction left unmatched. The CDR3 covers 16 residues. Per germline, CDR1 MNHEY and CDR2 SMNVEV (reference sequence). The CDR3 protein is CASSFRSGGAGDTQYF. CDR3 DNA sequence: TGTGCCAGCAGTTTCCGTAGCGGGGGGGCCGGAGATACGCAGTATTTT.

The chain couples TRBV11-2 to TRBJ1-2, with D perhaps TRBD1 (6 bases). Between the trimmed V and J ends, which lost 5 bases and 4 bases, there was a span of 11 bases. The germline gives CDR1 SGHAT, CDR2 FQNNGV. There are 13 residues in the CDR3. The CDR3 is CASSPGQSYGYTF. CDR3 DNA: TGTGCCAGCAGCCCAGGACAGAGCTATGGCTACACCTTC. The full variable domain, rest sourced from reference TRBV11-2 and TRBJ1-2, is EAGVAQSPRYKIIEKRQSVAFWCNPISGHATLYWYQQILGQGPKLLIQFQNNGVVDDSQLPKDRFSAERLKGVDSTLKIQPAKLEDSAVYLCASSPGQSYGYTFGSGTRLTVV.

In its sample, this clone was seen a few times. This chain connects TRBV20-1 to TRBJ2-7; D is unresolved. Trimming removed 2 bases at V and 4 bases at J, with 6 bases between. The V gene's germline CDR1 is DFQATT and CDR2 SNEGSKA (reference sequence). The CDR3 totals 11 residues. CDR3 residues: CSARPGYEQYF. For the CDR3, the DNA is TGCAGTGCTAGACCGGGTTACGAGCAGTACTTC.

This chain connects TRBV18 to TRBJ2-5; TRBD1 aligns across 7 bases. The junction had 5 bases not matched to a gene; V was cut back by 3 bases and J by 4 bases. From germline, CDR1 is KGHSH and CDR2 LQKENI. This CDR3 contains 14 residues. The CDR3 DNA reads TGTGCCAGCTCACCCGGGACAGCCGTAGAGACCCAGTACTTC. Protein: CASSPGTAVETQYF.

The V gene is TRBV7-2, the J gene TRBJ1-1, with D possibly matching TRBD1 (6 bases). The germline V gene encodes CDR1 SGHTA and CDR2 FQGNSA. The CDR3 spans 14 residues. Between the trimmed V and J ends, which lost 5 bases and 2 bases, there was a span of 12 bases. CDR3 residues: CASSPRGGNTEAFF. CDR3 sequence (DNA): TGTGCCAGCAGCCCCAGGGGTGGTAACACTGAAGCTTTCTTT.

V and J are TRBV6-1 and TRBJ1-5; D is possibly TRBD1 (5 bases). The CDR3 spans 16 residues. Looked up from germline, CDR1 is MNHNS and CDR2 is SASEGT. Trimming took off 1 base at V and 2 bases at J, with 12 bases between the two ends. The CDR3 region has the DNA TGTGCCAGCAGTGAAGGGGCAGGGATGCGCAATCAGCCCCAGCATTTT. Translation: CASSEGAGMRNQPQHF.

The chain has TRBV29-1 and TRBJ1-4, with D possibly being TRBD1 (6 bases). From germline, CDR1 is SQVTM and CDR2 ANQGSEA. CDR3 length: 13 amino acids. Trimming took off 2 bases at V and 2 bases at J, with 6 bases between the two ends. CDR3 nucleotide sequence: TGCAGCGTTGAACAGGGGACTAATGAAAAACTGTTTTTT. Protein sequence: CSVEQGTNEKLFF.

The rearrangement joins TRBV4-2 to TRBJ1-5; 9 bases fit TRBD1. Trimming cost V 4 bases and J 5 bases; bases outside gene matches: 9. Germline V lookup: CDR1 LGHNA, CDR2 YNFKEQ. CDR3 length: 16 residues. CDR3 sequence reads: CASSRTQGASDQPQHF. CDR3 in DNA: TGTGCCAGCAGCCGAACACAGGGGGCGTCGGATCAGCCCCAGCATTTT.

This clone is a singleton in its sample. The V and J genes are TRBV5-1 and TRBJ1-2, with 9 bases fitting TRBD1. Germline V gives CDR1 SGHRS, CDR2 YFSETQ. The junction had 4 bases not matched to a gene; V was cut back by 2 bases and J by 8 bases. This CDR3 is 13 amino acids long. The CDR3 sequence is CASSLQGAEGYTF. For the CDR3, the DNA is TGCGCCAGCAGCTTACAGGGGGCTGAAGGCTACACCTTC.

This clone was counted only a few times. The chain carries TRBV4-3 and TRBJ1-6; D is possibly TRBD1 (5 bases). There are 15 residues in the CDR3. Per germline, CDR1 LGHNA and CDR2 YSLEER. Trimming removed 0 bases at V and 8 bases at J, with 11 bases between. The CDR3 sequence: CASSQEGAGYSPLHF. CDR3 in DNA: TGCGCCAGCAGCCAAGAAGGGGCAGGGTATTCACCCCTCCACTTT.

The chain employs TRBV2 and TRBJ2-7; TRBD2 might be the D (6 bases). Germline CDR1 and CDR2: SNHLY and FYNNEI. The CDR3 has 12 amino acids. V lost 7 bases to trimming and J lost 5 bases, with 12 bases between them. The CDR3 loop reads CASNFWGDEQYF. The CDR3 DNA follows: TGTGCCAGCAACTTCTGGGGGGACGAGCAGTACTTC. The variable domain in full, completed from reference TRBV2 and TRBJ2-7, reads EPEVTQTPSHQVTQMGQEVILRCVPISNHLYFYWYRQILGQKVEFLVSFYNNEISEKSEIFDDQFSVERPDGSNFTLKIRSTKLEDSAMYFCASNFWGDEQYFGPGTRLTVT.

The sample holds one count of this clone. This chain links TRBV29-1 with TRBJ2-1; 8 bases agree with TRBD1. CDR1 is SQVTM, CDR2 ANQGSEA, per germline. The CDR3 extends over 13 amino acids. With 8 bases clipped from V and 3 bases from J, the junction kept 6 bases outside the gene matches. The CDR3, as DNA: TGCAGCCTTTCGGGACAGGACTACAATGAGCAGTTCTTC. The encoded protein is CSLSGQDYNEQFF.